A single sample gave rise to the 5 T cell receptor beta chains below, sequenced in a study of regulatory T cells in long-lasting Graves disease. Construction of the TCR beta libraries employed iRepertoire HTBI primers in conjunction with Arm-PCR of CDR3 regions. In TCRdb, the multiplex PCR reads were re-called with MiXCR into one record per CDR3 protein. The table lists 650,000 to 700,000 distinct CDR3 sequences, about 30% of them singletons, with roughly 41% in the top ten. Time point defined: persistent/refractory GD, antithyroid drugs over 5 years with positive TRAb. Extracted RNA from PBMCs served as the source of the TCR library. The input for sequencing was peripheral blood mononuclear cells (PBMCs), taken when the disease was refractory, from a patient treated with antithyroid drugs. The receptors stem from a female donor with Graves disease.

The J gene is TRBJ1-3, the V gene TRBV29-1; D call uncertain. In germline, CDR1 is SQVTM, CDR2 ANQGSEA. This CDR3 contains 14 residues. The V gene lost 7 bases and the J gene lost 0 bases, with 13 bases spanning the gap. As DNA, the CDR3 is TGCAGCGCCTCATTCAGGAGCTCTGGAAACACCATATATTTT. Translated, it gives CSASFRSSGNTIYF.

V usage is TRBV6-1 and J usage is TRBJ1-2; D unresolved. From germline, CDR1 is MNHNS and CDR2 SASEGT. The CDR3 runs to 18 residues. V lost 3 bases to trimming and J lost 2 bases, with 22 bases between them. The CDR3 is CASSEMEDREPQNYGYTF. The CDR3 DNA follows: TGTGCCAGCAGTGAGATGGAGGACCGCGAACCTCAGAACTATGGCTACACCTTC.

This chain connects TRBV2 to TRBJ1-1, with D perhaps TRBD1 (6 bases). V lost 6 bases to trimming and J lost 5 bases, with 13 bases between them. Germline V gives CDR1 SNHLY, CDR2 FYNNEI. This CDR3 spans 13 amino acids. This chain's CDR3 is CASRGGFKTEAFF. CDR3 nucleotide sequence: TGTGCCAGCAGAGGGGGGTTTAAGACTGAAGCTTTCTTT.

This clonotype was found a few times. The rearrangement joins TRBV10-1 to TRBJ2-5; 10 bases are a match to TRBD2. The CDR3 is 15 residues long. The germline CDR1 and CDR2 sequences are WNHNN and SYGVQD (reference sequence). The trim removed 1 base at V and 5 bases at J, leaving 4 bases unmatched. Here the CDR3 reads CASSEWTSGQETQYF. DNA of the CDR3: TGCGCCAGCAGTGAGTGGACTAGCGGACAGGAGACCCAGTACTTC.

Ten or more counts support this clonotype. V usage is TRBV18 and J usage is TRBJ1-4; no firm D call. The length of the CDR3 is 13 residues. V lost 2 bases and J 9 bases, leaving 10 bases between the germline ends. Germline V gene data show CDR1 as KGHSH and CDR2 as LQKENI. CDR3 protein: CASSPSSEKKLFF. CDR3 nucleotides: TGTGCCAGCTCACCAAGCAGTGAGAAAAAACTGTTTTTT.